The 14 T cell receptor beta chains below come from one sample, sequenced in a study of graft-versus-host responses after intestinal transplantation (dated by TCRdb to the early 2020s). The protocol used for the library was the immunoSEQ multiplex PCR assay. TCRdb's version of the immuneACCESS table is confined to in-frame rearrangements and falls short of the full clone set. An unresolved V gene accounts for under half of the shortfall where checked; the remainder is of unknown origin. Here the sample has under 40,000 clones; 90% to 95% occur a single time. Roughly 0.8% of the sample is in the top ten clones. The sample in question was PBMCs, obtained 16 days after intestinal transplant. Receptor source: a human patient who received an intestinal transplant, so some T cells may come from the graft donor.

The chain is built from TRBV28 and TRBJ2-7, with TRBD2 matching over 8 bases. Germline V gives CDR1 MDHEN, CDR2 SYDVKM. The CDR3 loop spans 16 amino acids. Trimming took 7 bases from V and 2 from J; bases not matched to a gene: 13. The CDR3 loop is CASKSAGVSVAYEQYF. The CDR3 DNA is TGTGCCAGCAAGTCAGCGGGAGTGTCCGTGGCCTACGAGCAGTACTTC. The complete variable domain, with remaining parts taken from reference TRBV28 and TRBJ2-7, reads DVKVTQSSRYLVKRTGEKVFLECVQDMDHENMFWYRQDPGLGLRLIYFSYDVKMKEKGDIPEGYSVSREKKERFSLILESASTNQTSMYLCASKSAGVSVAYEQYFGPGTRLTVT.

The V gene is TRBV27, the J gene TRBJ2-3; TRBD2 matches at 13 bases. With V trimmed by 5 bases and J by 4 bases, 9 bases remained unmatched. The germline gives CDR1 MNHEY, CDR2 SMNVEV (reference sequence). The CDR3 covers 17 residues. The DNA of the CDR3 is TGTGCCAGCAGTCCACTAGCGGGAGGGCAAGGTTCAGATACGCAGTATTTT. It codes for CASSPLAGGQGSDTQYF.

This clone was counted a few times. The CDR3 sequence is CASRVIGATYEKLFF. In DNA form, the CDR3 reads TGTGCCAGTAGAGTAATAGGGGCGACCTATGAAAAACTGTTTTTT. This chain uses TRBV19 with TRBJ1-4; D possibly corresponds to TRBD1 (5 bases). The CDR3 runs 15 residues. Per germline, CDR1 LNHDA and CDR2 SQIVND (reference sequence). Trimming took off 6 bases at V and 6 bases at J, with 17 bases between the two ends. Combining the CDR3 with reference TRBV19 and TRBJ1-4 gives the whole variable domain DGGITQSPKYLFRKEGQNVTLSCEQNLNHDAMYWYRQDPGQGLRLIYYSQIVNDFQKGDIAEGYSVSREKKESFPLTVTSAQKNPTAFYLCASRVIGATYEKLFFGSGTQLSVL.

The chain recombines TRBV28 with TRBJ2-7; 8 bases match TRBD1. CDR3 length: 15 amino acids. The V segment lost 1 base and the J segment 5 bases; nucleotides outside the gene matches: 7. Germline values: CDR1 MDHEN, CDR2 SYDVKM. The CDR3 sequence: CASSLLQGGRDEQYF. Written as DNA, the CDR3 is TGTGCCAGCAGTTTATTACAGGGGGGTAGGGACGAGCAGTACTTC.

The chain has TRBV19 and TRBJ1-5; tentative D call: TRBD1 (5 bases). The V gene's germline CDR1 is LNHDA and CDR2 SQIVND (reference sequence). The CDR3 sequence is 15 residues long. Trimming took off 7 bases at V and 2 bases at J, with 15 bases between the two ends. CDR3 sequence (DNA): TGTGCCAGTACCATGGGGCAGGGTGGCAATCAGCCCCAGCATTTT. This gives the protein CASTMGQGGNQPQHF.

The chain links TRBV27 to TRBJ2-4; perhaps TRBD1 as D (6 bases). Germline CDR1 reads MNHEY; CDR2 reads SMNVEV (reference sequence). V lost 8 bases, J lost 7 bases, and 9 bases lay in between. The CDR3 extends over 11 amino acids. The CDR3 here is CASSRGNIQYF. As DNA, the CDR3 is TGTGCCAGCTCGAGGGGGAACATTCAGTACTTC.

The rearrangement uses TRBV28 and TRBJ1-6, with D maybe TRBD1 (5 bases). Germline V gene lookup returns CDR1 MDHEN and CDR2 SYDVKM. Between the trimmed V and J ends, which lost 7 bases and 7 bases, there was a span of 14 bases. The CDR3 consists of 14 residues. The chain's CDR3 is CASTVSGRNSPLHF. CDR3 nucleotides: TGTGCCAGCACCGTCTCAGGGCGCAATTCACCCCTCCACTTT.

V usage is TRBV29-1 and J usage is TRBJ1-2, with D possibly TRBD1 on 6 matching bases. The CDR3 totals 14 residues. The germline V gene encodes CDR1 SQVTM and CDR2 ANQGSEA. V was pared by 1 base and J by 7 bases, with 16 bases between. The CDR3 protein is CSVEGRTGARGYTF. DNA of the CDR3: TGCAGCGTTGAAGGGAGAACGGGGGCGCGTGGCTACACCTTC. Full variable domain (rest looked up from reference TRBV29-1 and TRBJ1-2): SAVISQKPSRDICQRGTSLTIQCQVDSQVTMMFWYRQQPGQSLTLIATANQGSEATYESGFVIDKFPISRPNLTFSTLTVSNMSPEDSSIYLCSVEGRTGARGYTFGSGTRLTVV.

The chain employs TRBV7-2 and TRBJ1-1; D not resolved. CDR1 and CDR2 (germline): SGHTA, FQGNSA. The V end lost 6 bases, the J end lost 8 bases, and 19 bases lay between the germline ends. The CDR3 is 14 amino acids. The CDR3 DNA reads TGTGCCAGCAGACCCACGGGCAAGGCGCTGGAAGCTTTCTTT. Translated, it gives CASRPTGKALEAFF.

The chain links TRBV28 to TRBJ2-7; D possibly matches TRBD1 or TRBD2 (5 bases each). Trimming left V 5 bases short and J 1 base short, with 21 bases between. The CDR3 totals 17 residues. Germline CDR1 MDHEN, CDR2 SYDVKM. The CDR3 is CASSPPSGTDLSYEQYF. The CDR3 DNA is TGTGCCAGCAGTCCCCCATCCGGGACGGACCTATCCTACGAGCAGTACTTC.

This rearrangement joins TRBV6-5 to TRBJ2-2; 8 bases fit TRBD2. V lost 6 bases to trimming and J lost 3 bases; unmatched junction nucleotides: 6. The germline CDR1 and CDR2 sequences are MNHEY and SVGAGI. The CDR3 loop spans 15 amino acids. The CDR3 reads CASRTSGSDTGELFF. In DNA, the CDR3 is TGTGCCAGCAGAACTAGCGGTTCGGACACCGGGGAGCTGTTTTTT.

This chain joins TRBV7-2 and TRBJ2-7; 7 bases agree with TRBD1. V shed 5 bases, J shed 5 bases, and the junction held 9 bases outside the gene matches. The CDR3 loop spans 14 amino acids. Germline CDR1 reads SGHTA; CDR2 reads FQGNSA. The CDR3 loop is CASSITTGLNEQYF. For the CDR3, the DNA is TGTGCCAGCAGCATTACGACAGGGTTAAACGAGCAGTACTTC.

The genes are TRBV27 and TRBJ2-7, with a weak D call TRBD1 (5 bases). Trimming removed 1 base from V and 0 bases from J, with 13 bases in between. The CDR3 has 16 residues. Germline CDR1 and CDR2: MNHEY and SMNVEV (reference sequence). CDR3 bases: TGTGCCAGCAGTTTATTTCCAGGGCGAAGCTCCTACGAGCAGTACTTC. Amino acids: CASSLFPGRSSYEQYF.

The V and J genes are TRBV13 and TRBJ1-5, with a weak D call TRBD1 (6 bases). The CDR3 spans 14 residues. Trimming took 3 bases from V and 4 from J, leaving 10 bases between them. Per the germline V gene, CDR1 is PRHDT and CDR2 is FYEKMQ (reference sequence). The CDR3 region has the DNA TGTGCCAGCAGCTTGGGCCAGGGGAATCAGCCCCAGCATTTT. Translating it yields CASSLGQGNQPQHF.